Listed below are T cell receptor beta chains from one sample, sequenced in a study of T-cell reconstitution after alpha-beta-depleted transplantation in children. In TCRdb, the PCR reads were re-called with MiXCR into one record per CDR3 protein. The sample lists approximately 350,000 distinct CDR3 sequences, roughly 16% occurring once. Material: PBMCs, mostly from graft donor cells, obtained 360 days after TCRalphabeta/CD19-depleted stem cell transplant. These receptors all stem from a male patient aged 2 to 10 who had a stem cell transplant for acute lymphoblastic leukemia, so the T cells may come from the graft donor. CDR3s include the opening cysteine and the closing phenylalanine or tryptophan. Each record gives: V gene, CDR3 length, J gene, D gene, clone size, CDR3 DNA, CDR3 protein. D genes are given only for firm matches. The size field is filled for only some rows; it gives once, few, many or a size class.

>TRBV7-8|14|TRBJ2-5|TRBD1|few
TGTGCCAGCACCTGGGACAGGGGTTTGCAGACCCAGTACTTC
CASTWDRGLQTQYF
>TRBV4-2|15|TRBJ2-3|-|-
TGTGCCAGCAGCGACCCTACGGGAGCCACAGATACGCAGTATTTT
CASSDPTGATDTQYF
>TRBV20-1|13|TRBJ2-5|TRBD1|few
TGCAGTGCTGTCCGGACAGGAGAAGAGACCCAGTACTTC
CSAVRTGEETQYF
>TRBV9|15|TRBJ1-2|-|-
TGTGCCAGCAGCACCTCATGGGGGGGTAACTATGGCTACACCTTC
CASSTSWGGNYGYTF
>TRBV5-1|15|TRBJ1-5|-|-
TGCGCCAGCAGCGCGGATGGGTATTATAATCAGCCCCAGCATTTT
CASSADGYYNQPQHF
>TRBV28|15|TRBJ2-3|-|many
TGTGCCAGCGGTCGTGGGGACCTACACACAGATACGCAGTATTTT
CASGRGDLHTDTQYF
>TRBV24-1|21|TRBJ2-7|TRBD2|few
TGTGCCACCAGTGATTTGGGGCCGCTGAAGAGCGGGAGGGCCAACTCCTACGAGCAGTACTTC
CATSDLGPLKSGRANSYEQYF
>TRBV6-5|17|TRBJ2-3|-|few
TGTGCCAGCAGTTACGGGTCCGGCGCCGATATTGGCTTCGTTAAGTATTTT
CASSYGSGADIGFVKYF
>TRBV28|12|TRBJ2-1|TRBD2|-
TGTGCCAGCAGTCGGACTAGCGATGAGCAGTTCTTC
CASSRTSDEQFF
>TRBV18|14|TRBJ2-7|-|few
TGTGCCAGCTCAGATCGCGGGATCGGGGTCGAGCAGTACTTC
CASSDRGIGVEQYF
>TRBV12-3/TRBV12-4|15|TRBJ2-2|TRBD2|-
TGTGCCAGCAGGCTAGCGGGAGGGAGATCCGGGGAGCTGTTTTTT
CASRLAGGRSGELFF
>TRBV5-1|12|TRBJ2-5|-|few
TGCGCCAGCAGCCCTTCTGAGGAGACCCAGTACTTC
CASSPSEETQYF
>TRBV28|11|TRBJ1-1|-|-
TGTGCCAGCCTCAAAGGCCCTGAAGCTTTCTTT
CASLKGPEAFF
>TRBV12-3/TRBV12-4|16|TRBJ2-1|-|many
TGTGCCAGCAGTCTACACCCACGGGACAACTACAATGAGCAGTTCTTC
CASSLHPRDNYNEQFF
>TRBV5-5|14|TRBJ2-7|-|many
TGTGCCAGCAGACCCCGGACGACGAAGGGCGAGCAGTACTTC
CASRPRTTKGEQYF
>TRBV7-9|15|TRBJ1-1|TRBD1|-
TGTGCCAGCAGCTTAGAGGCCGGGACAGGGGCCGAAGCTTTCTTT
CASSLEAGTGAEAFF
>TRBV4-3|15|TRBJ2-3|-|-
TGCGCCAGCAGCCAAGATGACGCTTTCACAGATACGCAGTATTTT
CASSQDDAFTDTQYF
>TRBV28|16|TRBJ2-1|TRBD2|few
TGTGCCAGCAGTTCGATAGCGGGAGTGCCCGACAATGAGCAGTTCTTC
CASSSIAGVPDNEQFF
>TRBV7-2|15|TRBJ2-7|TRBD2|-
TGTTCCAGCAGCTTAAGACTAGCGGGAGGGTACGAGCAGTACTTC
CSSSLRLAGGYEQYF
>TRBV5-1|13|TRBJ2-7|-|few
TGCGCCAGCAGCATAGGGACCGTCTACGAGCAGTACTTC
CASSIGTVYEQYF
>TRBV7-2|12|TRBJ2-1|-|many
TGTGCCAGCAGCCTAACCGGCTATGAGCAGTTCTTC
CASSLTGYEQFF
>TRBV3-1|15|TRBJ2-5|-|many
TGTGCCAGCAGCCAAAATAGCGGATCCTTACAGACCCAGTACTTC
CASSQNSGSLQTQYF
>TRBV15|14|TRBJ1-5|-|-
TGTGCCACCAGCAGAGTGACAGGTCTTCAGCCCCGGCATTTT
CATSRVTGLQPRHF
>TRBV7-2|16|TRBJ2-1|-|-
TGTGCCAGCAGCCCGCCCCCGGGACGCCCGACGGATGAGCAGTTCTTC
CASSPPPGRPTDEQFF
>TRBV12-3/TRBV12-4|15|TRBJ1-2|-|-
TGTGCCAGCAGACCGACCCGACGGGGGGACTATGGCTACACCTTC
CASRPTRRGDYGYTF
>TRBV7-2|14|TRBJ2-1|TRBD2|few
TGTGCCAGCAGCTTAGCTTCTCGGACTAGCGGGAGGTTCTTC
CASSLASRTSGRFF
>TRBV12-3/TRBV12-4|15|TRBJ1-2|TRBD1|few
TGTGCCAGCAGTACCCAAAGGGGGCGCAACTATGGCTACACCTTC
CASSTQRGRNYGYTF
>TRBV6-1|14|TRBJ2-2|TRBD2|-
TGTGCCAGCGGACTAGCGGCGAACACCGGGGAGCTGTTTTTT
CASGLAANTGELFF
>TRBV4-3|15|TRBJ2-3|-|-
TGCGCCAGCAGCCAAGGGAACGGGCCCACAGATACGCAGTATTTT
CASSQGNGPTDTQYF
>TRBV2|22|TRBJ2-1|TRBD2|-
TGTGCCAGCAGTGAGCCCCGAATTAGCGGGACACAAAAGCCAAGCTCCTACAATGAGCAGTTCTTC
CASSEPRISGTQKPSSYNEQFF
>TRBV20-1|13|TRBJ1-4|TRBD1|few
TGCAGTGCCCGGGACAGGCCCCTTGGACGGCTGTTTTTT
CSARDRPLGRLFF
>TRBV7-2|15|TRBJ2-3|TRBD1|few
TGTGCCAGCAGCTGGACGACAGGGGGCACAGATACGCAGTATTTT
CASSWTTGGTDTQYF
>TRBV6-5|16|TRBJ2-7|TRBD2|few
TGTGCCAGCAGTTACTCGAAACTAGCGGGATCCTACGAGCAGTACTTC
CASSYSKLAGSYEQYF
>TRBV4-1|17|TRBJ2-7|TRBD2|-
TGCGCCAGCAGCCAAGATAGGTCGCGGGGGGGAACCTACGAGCAGTACTTC
CASSQDRSRGGTYEQYF
>TRBV28|17|TRBJ2-3|TRBD2|many
TGTGCCAGCAGTTTTGTACTAGCGGGAGTCCTCCCAGATACGCAGTATTTT
CASSFVLAGVLPDTQYF
>TRBV5-1|14|TRBJ2-7|TRBD1|few
TGCGCCAGCACCACCGGGACAGGGCACTACGAGCAGTACTTC
CASTTGTGHYEQYF
>TRBV12-3/TRBV12-4|14|TRBJ1-5|-|many
TGTGCCAGCAGTTTGGGACTTAGATGGCAGCCCCAGCATTTT
CASSLGLRWQPQHF
>TRBV27|21|TRBJ2-6|TRBD1|-
TGTGCCAGCAGTCCCTCATCCCCGACCGGGACAGGGGACTCTGGGGCCAACGTCCTGACTTTC
CASSPSSPTGTGDSGANVLTF
>TRBV29-1|11|TRBJ1-1|TRBD1|-
TGCAGCGTCGGGACAGGGGGGGAAGCTTTCTTT
CSVGTGGEAFF
>TRBV20-1|13|TRBJ2-7|-|few
TGCAGTGCTTTACCGGGTTACACATACGAGCAGTACTTC
CSALPGYTYEQYF
>TRBV3-1|20|TRBJ2-1|TRBD2|-
TGTGCCAGCAGCCTTGATGCCGGACTAGCCCAAAGGAGCTCCTACAATGAGCAGTTCTTC
CASSLDAGLAQRSSYNEQFF